Listed below are T cell receptor beta chains from one sample, sequenced in a study of T cell responses to AZD1222 COVID-19 vaccine. Generated by immunoSEQ multiplex PCR, the TCRdb table keeps only in-frame clones and is missing some. The sample holds 90,000 to 110,000 clones; approximately 90% are singletons and the top ten take roughly a sixth. The input for sequencing was peripheral blood, taken on day 0 of AZD1222 vaccination. The receptors were gathered from an adult in good health. Each CDR3 is given with its conserved first and last residue. A D gene is named only where the DNA matches it firmly. Clone size, where shown, is once, few, many, or a class for clones that have expanded.

TRBD2 | . | TRBJ2-1 | TRBV24-1 | 15 | CATSDPGLAGHEQFF | TGTGCCACCAGTGATCCGGGACTAGCGGGACATGAGCAGTTCTTC
TRBD1 | . | TRBJ1-2 | TRBV24-1 | 14 | CATSLSQGAGGYTF | TGTGCCACCAGCCTTTCGCAGGGGGCGGGTGGCTACACCTTC
. | . | TRBJ1-1 | TRBV18 | 12 | CASSTGNTEAFF | TGTGCCAGCTCAACAGGGAACACTGAAGCTTTCTTT
TRBD2 | once | TRBJ2-1 | TRBV19 | 15 | CASRRSGSSYNEQFF | TGTGCCAGTAGGAGGAGCGGGAGCTCCTACAATGAGCAGTTCTTC
. | . | TRBJ1-1 | TRBV19 | 14 | CASSIRGGGKEAFF | TGTGCCAGTAGTATAAGAGGAGGCGGCAAGGAGGCTTTCTTT
. | . | TRBJ2-6 | TRBV11-3 | 16 | CASSLAPGTGANVLTF | TGTGCCAGCAGCTTAGCTCCGGGAACTGGGGCCAACGTCCTGACTTTC
TRBD1 | . | TRBJ1-1 | TRBV7-2 | 15 | CASSRDSSMNTEAFF | TGTGCCAGCAGCCGGGACAGTAGTATGAACACTGAAGCTTTCTTT
. | . | TRBJ2-7 | TRBV25-1 | 11 | CASSDLSEQYF | TGTGCCAGCAGTGATTTGTCCGAGCAGTACTTC
TRBD2 | . | TRBJ2-7 | TRBV9 | 15 | CASSSGTSGAYEQYF | TGTGCCAGCAGCTCCGGGACTAGCGGAGCCTACGAGCAGTACTTC
. | . | TRBJ2-5 | TRBV2 | 13 | CASSERQGETQYF | TGTGCCAGCAGTGAAAGGCAGGGAGAGACCCAGTACTTC
. | . | TRBJ1-2 | TRBV6-1 | 16 | CASSEWPPQGGEGYTF | TGTGCCAGCAGTGAATGGCCGCCTCAGGGAGGGGAAGGCTACACCTTC
. | . | TRBJ1-2 | TRBV7-2 | 14 | CASSLGPDHYGYTF | TGTGCCAGCAGCTTAGGACCCGATCACTATGGCTACACCTTC
TRBD2 | . | TRBJ2-3 | TRBV7-6 | 15 | CASSRLAGGSDTQYF | TGTGCCAGCAGTCGCCTAGCGGGAGGGTCAGATACGCAGTATTTT
. | . | TRBJ1-2 | TRBV28 | 15 | CASSPRTRGDYGYTF | TGTGCCAGCAGTCCCAGGACACGAGGGGACTATGGCTACACCTTC
TRBD2 | . | TRBJ2-1 | TRBV9 | 14 | CASSVGLAGFEQFF | TGTGCCAGCAGCGTAGGGCTAGCGGGGTTTGAGCAGTTCTTC
TRBD2 | . | TRBJ2-1 | TRBV7-2 | 17 | CASSPRLAGAFHNEQFF | TGTGCCAGCAGCCCAAGACTAGCGGGGGCGTTCCACAATGAGCAGTTCTTC
. | . | TRBJ1-4 | TRBV6-5 | 15 | CASRRGRTAIEKLFF | TGTGCCAGCAGGAGAGGGAGGACAGCGATTGAAAAACTGTTTTTT
. | . | TRBJ2-7 | TRBV30 | 12 | CAWSPSFYEQYF | TGTGCCTGGAGTCCTTCATTCTACGAGCAGTACTTC
. | . | TRBJ2-3 | TRBV9 | 15 | CASSVATGRGDTQYF | TGTGCCAGCAGCGTAGCTACGGGGAGAGGAGATACGCAGTATTTT
. | . | TRBJ2-5 | TRBV27 | 15 | CASSPWVDEGETQYF | TGTGCCAGCAGTCCCTGGGTCGACGAGGGGGAGACCCAGTACTTC
TRBD2 | . | TRBJ2-3 | TRBV5-1 | 16 | CASSLGRGGRRDTQYF | TGCGCCAGCAGCTTGGGCCGCGGGGGGCGTAGGGATACGCAGTATTTT
. | . | TRBJ2-7 | TRBV5-1 | 15 | CASSPDGSHGYEQYF | TGCGCCAGCAGCCCGGACGGGTCCCACGGATACGAGCAGTACTTC
. | . | TRBJ1-3 | TRBV27 | 16 | CASSLSGRTSGNTIYF | TGTGCCAGCAGTTTATCGGGCAGAACCTCTGGAAACACCATATATTTT
. | . | TRBJ1-1 | TRBV28 | 11 | CASKVNTEAFF | TGTGCCAGCAAAGTGAACACTGAAGCTTTCTTT
. | . | TRBJ1-6 | TRBV4-3 | 15 | CASSQTTVADSPLHF | TGCGCCAGCAGCCAGACGACAGTGGCAGATTCACCCCTCCACTTT
. | once | TRBJ1-2 | TRBV18 | 12 | CASSSTIYGYTF | TGTGCCAGCTCATCCACCATCTATGGCTACACCTTC